These T cell receptor beta chains were read from a single sample in a study of T cell responses to AZD1222 COVID-19 vaccine. Clones were sequenced by immunoSEQ multiplex PCR, and TCRdb holds only the in-frame ones, with some missing. The sample gives 130,000 or so clones, more than 85% of which show up once; 1.5% to 2% is in the top ten. The material was peripheral blood, obtained on day 0 of AZD1222 vaccination. These receptors were taken from an adult in good health. CDR3s leave out the opening cysteine and the closing phenylalanine or tryptophan. The order of the fields is V gene, clone size, J gene, CDR3 protein. Size tells how often a clone was seen (once, few, many) or the class of an expanded clone, and some rows leave it out.

v_gene: TRBV5-5; abundance: .; j_gene: TRBJ1-2; CDR3aa: ASGDDSYGYT
v_gene: TRBV28; abundance: .; j_gene: TRBJ2-7; CDR3aa: ASSFSSGRIYEQY
v_gene: TRBV11-2; abundance: .; j_gene: TRBJ1-1; CDR3aa: ASSLGENTEAF
v_gene: TRBV12-3/TRBV12-4; abundance: .; j_gene: TRBJ2-3; CDR3aa: ASSLGQGVTQY
v_gene: TRBV10-3; abundance: .; j_gene: TRBJ2-5; CDR3aa: AISGRGLETQY
v_gene: TRBV5-6; abundance: once; j_gene: TRBJ2-7; CDR3aa: ASSLYRFEQY
v_gene: TRBV7-9; abundance: .; j_gene: TRBJ2-7; CDR3aa: ASSSYGRDPY
v_gene: TRBV7-9; abundance: .; j_gene: TRBJ1-4; CDR3aa: ASSQDRTNEKLF
v_gene: TRBV6-4; abundance: .; j_gene: TRBJ2-5; CDR3aa: ASSDSIGGGRMETQY
v_gene: TRBV19; abundance: .; j_gene: TRBJ1-2; CDR3aa: ASSPGISNYGYT
v_gene: TRBV6-5; abundance: .; j_gene: TRBJ2-3; CDR3aa: ASQRTDTQY
v_gene: TRBV27; abundance: .; j_gene: TRBJ2-3; CDR3aa: ASSFGHTTDTQY
v_gene: TRBV7-3; abundance: once; j_gene: TRBJ1-2; CDR3aa: ASSPTDAANYGYT
v_gene: TRBV6-5; abundance: .; j_gene: TRBJ1-2; CDR3aa: ASSPPGLGGYT
v_gene: TRBV4-2; abundance: .; j_gene: TRBJ2-1; CDR3aa: ASSQERQVTYNEQF
v_gene: TRBV14; abundance: .; j_gene: TRBJ2-7; CDR3aa: ASSQAGRGRQGPYEQY
v_gene: TRBV7-9; abundance: once; j_gene: TRBJ2-1; CDR3aa: ASSLVLRASYNEQF
v_gene: TRBV21-1; abundance: .; j_gene: TRBJ1-4; CDR3aa: ASSKVGQPNEKLF
v_gene: TRBV6-6; abundance: .; j_gene: TRBJ2-1; CDR3aa: ASSYPVAGAYNEQF
v_gene: TRBV15; abundance: .; j_gene: TRBJ1-1; CDR3aa: ATSRLLNTEAF
v_gene: TRBV28; abundance: .; j_gene: TRBJ2-1; CDR3aa: ASRLGRTVNEQF
v_gene: TRBV5-3; abundance: .; j_gene: TRBJ2-1; CDR3aa: ARSLGQELTSGRDNEQF
v_gene: TRBV18; abundance: .; j_gene: TRBJ2-3; CDR3aa: ASSPPAQGNTDTQY
v_gene: TRBV18; abundance: .; j_gene: TRBJ2-5; CDR3aa: ASSPPPGIPRGTQY
v_gene: TRBV7-8; abundance: few; j_gene: TRBJ1-2; CDR3aa: ASSLGLGGYT
v_gene: TRBV6-5; abundance: .; j_gene: TRBJ2-1; CDR3aa: ASSYRTSSTLNEQF
v_gene: TRBV10-1; abundance: few; j_gene: TRBJ2-2; CDR3aa: ATPRGLADPQGTGELF
v_gene: TRBV19; abundance: .; j_gene: TRBJ2-2; CDR3aa: ASRDGTNTGELF
v_gene: TRBV7-2; abundance: .; j_gene: TRBJ2-5; CDR3aa: ASSTTAAGVNKGETQY
v_gene: TRBV4-1; abundance: .; j_gene: TRBJ1-2; CDR3aa: ASSQAGQGDGYT
v_gene: TRBV19; abundance: .; j_gene: TRBJ2-3; CDR3aa: ASSLQSDTQY
v_gene: TRBV28; abundance: .; j_gene: TRBJ2-2; CDR3aa: ASSLVGFANTGELF
v_gene: TRBV7-9; abundance: .; j_gene: TRBJ2-7; CDR3aa: ASSPLLLSGRIPYEQY
v_gene: TRBV24-1; abundance: .; j_gene: TRBJ2-3; CDR3aa: ATSGPGQGKEDTQY
v_gene: TRBV19; abundance: .; j_gene: TRBJ2-6; CDR3aa: ASSITGAGANVLT
v_gene: TRBV7-6; abundance: .; j_gene: TRBJ2-3; CDR3aa: ASSPLATGGLTDTQY
v_gene: TRBV7-3; abundance: .; j_gene: TRBJ1-1; CDR3aa: ASGQPAF
v_gene: TRBV6-2/TRBV6-3; abundance: once; j_gene: TRBJ2-2; CDR3aa: ASSWGQITGELF
v_gene: TRBV7-2; abundance: few; j_gene: TRBJ2-3; CDR3aa: ASSLLTGSTDTQY
v_gene: TRBV25-1; abundance: .; j_gene: TRBJ1-1; CDR3aa: ASSGLLGTEAF
v_gene: TRBV7-3; abundance: .; j_gene: TRBJ2-1; CDR3aa: ASSSESLDEQF
v_gene: TRBV2; abundance: .; j_gene: TRBJ2-2; CDR3aa: ASSEGRGPGELF
v_gene: TRBV15; abundance: few; j_gene: TRBJ1-5; CDR3aa: ATSREKGSNQPQH
v_gene: TRBV24-1; abundance: .; j_gene: TRBJ2-5; CDR3aa: ATSLGFEETQY
v_gene: TRBV7-8; abundance: .; j_gene: TRBJ2-7; CDR3aa: ASSLEGGSSYEQY
v_gene: TRBV5-4; abundance: once; j_gene: TRBJ2-1; CDR3aa: ASSIGLAGYGGFNEQF
v_gene: TRBV10-3; abundance: .; j_gene: TRBJ2-1; CDR3aa: AISARSGSEHEQF
v_gene: TRBV7-3; abundance: .; j_gene: TRBJ1-3; CDR3aa: ASSLEGRGTGNTIY
v_gene: TRBV7-3; abundance: few; j_gene: TRBJ2-7; CDR3aa: ASSPRAGAYEQY
v_gene: TRBV27; abundance: .; j_gene: TRBJ1-5; CDR3aa: ASSLWATGGESNQPQH
v_gene: TRBV7-2; abundance: .; j_gene: TRBJ1-3; CDR3aa: ASSPSWGPGNTIY